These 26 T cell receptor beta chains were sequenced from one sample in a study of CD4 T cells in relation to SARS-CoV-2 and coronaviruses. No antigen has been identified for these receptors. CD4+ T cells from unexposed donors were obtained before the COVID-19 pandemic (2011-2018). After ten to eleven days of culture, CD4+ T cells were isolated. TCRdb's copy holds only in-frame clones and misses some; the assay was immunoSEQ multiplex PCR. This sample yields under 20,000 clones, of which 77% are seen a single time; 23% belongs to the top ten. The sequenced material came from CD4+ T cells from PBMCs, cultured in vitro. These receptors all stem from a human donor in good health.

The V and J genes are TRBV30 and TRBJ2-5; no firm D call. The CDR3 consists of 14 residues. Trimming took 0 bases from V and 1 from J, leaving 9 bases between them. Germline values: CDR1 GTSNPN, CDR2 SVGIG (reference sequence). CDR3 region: CAWSVPQAQETQYF. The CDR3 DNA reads TGTGCCTGGAGTGTCCCCCAGGCCCAAGAGACCCAGTACTTC. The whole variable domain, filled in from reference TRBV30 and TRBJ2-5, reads SQTIHQWPATLVQPVGSPLSLECTVEGTSNPNLYWYRQAAGRGLQLLFYSVGIGQISSEVPQNLSASRPQDRQFILSSKKLLLSDSGFYLCAWSVPQAQETQYFGPGTRLLVL.

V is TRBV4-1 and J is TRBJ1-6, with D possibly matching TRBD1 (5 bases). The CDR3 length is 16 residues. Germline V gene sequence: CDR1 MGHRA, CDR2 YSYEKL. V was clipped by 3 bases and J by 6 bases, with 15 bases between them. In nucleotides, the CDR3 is TGCGCCAGCAGCCAGGCCCTCGTGACAGTTAATTCACCCCTCCACTTT. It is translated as CASSQALVTVNSPLHF.

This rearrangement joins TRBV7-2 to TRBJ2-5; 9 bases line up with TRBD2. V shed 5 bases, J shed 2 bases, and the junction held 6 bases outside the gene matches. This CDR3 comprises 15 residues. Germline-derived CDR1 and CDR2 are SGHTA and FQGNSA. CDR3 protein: CASSPSGGWQETQYF. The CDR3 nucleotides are TGTGCCAGCAGCCCCAGCGGGGGGTGGCAAGAGACCCAGTACTTC.

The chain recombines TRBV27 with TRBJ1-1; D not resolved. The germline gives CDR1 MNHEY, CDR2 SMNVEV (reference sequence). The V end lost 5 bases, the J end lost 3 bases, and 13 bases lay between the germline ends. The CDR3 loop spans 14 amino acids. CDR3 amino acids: CASSSHRGYTEAFF. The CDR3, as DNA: TGTGCCAGCAGTAGCCACCGAGGGTACACTGAAGCTTTCTTT.

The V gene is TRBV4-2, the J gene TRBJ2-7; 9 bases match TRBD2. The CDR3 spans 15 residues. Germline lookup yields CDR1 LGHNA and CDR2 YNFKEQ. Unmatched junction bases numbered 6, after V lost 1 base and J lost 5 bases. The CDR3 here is CASSQVEREVDEQYF. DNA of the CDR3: TGTGCCAGCAGCCAAGTTGAGCGGGAGGTCGACGAGCAGTACTTC.

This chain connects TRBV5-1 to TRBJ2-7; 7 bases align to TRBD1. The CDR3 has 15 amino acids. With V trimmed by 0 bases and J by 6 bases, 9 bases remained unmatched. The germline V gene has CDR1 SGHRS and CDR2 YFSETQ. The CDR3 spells CASSLATGALSEQYF. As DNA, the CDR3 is TGCGCCAGCAGCTTGGCTACAGGGGCTCTAAGCGAGCAGTACTTC.

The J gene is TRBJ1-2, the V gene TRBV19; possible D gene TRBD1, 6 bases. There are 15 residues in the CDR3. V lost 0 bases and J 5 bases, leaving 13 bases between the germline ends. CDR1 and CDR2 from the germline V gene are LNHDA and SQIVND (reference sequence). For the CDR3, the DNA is TGTGCCAGTAGTATAGAACAGGGATCTCCTTATGGCTACACCTTC. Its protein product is CASSIEQGSPYGYTF.

The CDR3 DNA reads TGTGCCAGCAGGACCTCTGGGGGCACTGAAGCTTTCTTT. Its protein product is CASRTSGGTEAFF. The genes are TRBV12-3 or TRBV12-4 and TRBJ1-1; perhaps TRBD1 as D (5 bases). The CDR3 has 13 amino acids. V dropped 6 bases and J dropped 4 bases, with 12 bases sitting between them.

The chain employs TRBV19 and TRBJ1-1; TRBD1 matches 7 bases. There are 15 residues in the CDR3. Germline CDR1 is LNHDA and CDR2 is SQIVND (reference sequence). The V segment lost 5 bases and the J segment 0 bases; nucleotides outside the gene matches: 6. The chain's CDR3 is CASSGTGAMNTEAFF. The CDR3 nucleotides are TGTGCCAGTAGTGGTACAGGGGCCATGAACACTGAAGCTTTCTTT.

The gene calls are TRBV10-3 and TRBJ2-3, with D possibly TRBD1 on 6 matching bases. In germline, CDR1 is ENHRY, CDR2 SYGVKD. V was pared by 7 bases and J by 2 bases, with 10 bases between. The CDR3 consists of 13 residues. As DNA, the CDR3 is TGTGCCATCACTGGACAGATCACAGATACGCAGTATTTT. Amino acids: CAITGQITDTQYF.

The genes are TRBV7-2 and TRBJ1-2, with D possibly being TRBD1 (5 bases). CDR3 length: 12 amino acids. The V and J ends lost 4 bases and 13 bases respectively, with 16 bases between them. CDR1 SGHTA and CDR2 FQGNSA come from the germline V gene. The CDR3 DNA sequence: TGTGCCAGCAGCTCGACCGGCAGGGTTGGCACCTTC. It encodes CASSSTGRVGTF. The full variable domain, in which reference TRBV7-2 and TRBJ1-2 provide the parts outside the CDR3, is GAGVSQSPSNKVTEKGKDVELRCDPISGHTALYWYRQSLGQGLEFLIYFQGNSAPDKSGLPSDRFSAERTGGSVSTLTIQRTQQEDSAVYLCASSSTGRVGTFGSGTRLTVV.

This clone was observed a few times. The CDR3 is CASSPLGTHPEQYF. The CDR3 DNA follows: TGTGCCAGCAGCCCCCTCGGGACCCACCCAGAGCAGTACTTC. The genes are TRBV7-9 and TRBJ2-7; D is perhaps TRBD1 or TRBD2 (5 bases each). Germline loops: CDR1 SEHNR, CDR2 FQNEAQ (reference sequence). Trimming shortened V by 5 bases and J by 7 bases, and 18 bases separated the two germline ends. The CDR3 totals 14 residues.

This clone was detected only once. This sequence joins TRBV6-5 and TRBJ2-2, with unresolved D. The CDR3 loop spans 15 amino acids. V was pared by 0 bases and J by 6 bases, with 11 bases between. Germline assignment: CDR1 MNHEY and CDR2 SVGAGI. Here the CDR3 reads CASSYSTDGSGELFF. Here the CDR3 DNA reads TGTGCCAGCAGTTACTCGACGGACGGGTCCGGGGAGCTGTTTTTT.

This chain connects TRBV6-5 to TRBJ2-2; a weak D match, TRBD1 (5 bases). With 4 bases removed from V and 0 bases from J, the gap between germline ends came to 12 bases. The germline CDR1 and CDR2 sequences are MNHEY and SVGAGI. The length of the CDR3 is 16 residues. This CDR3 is CASSSSRQTNTGELFF. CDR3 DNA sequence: TGTGCCAGCAGTTCGTCGAGACAGACGAACACCGGGGAGCTGTTTTTT.

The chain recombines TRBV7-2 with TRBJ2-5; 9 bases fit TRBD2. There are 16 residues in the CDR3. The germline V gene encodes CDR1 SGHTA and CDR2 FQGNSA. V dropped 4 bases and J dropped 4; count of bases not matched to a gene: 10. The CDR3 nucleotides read TGTGCCAGCAGCTACGGCGGGACTAGCCAGTCAGAGACCCAGTACTTC. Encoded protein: CASSYGGTSQSETQYF.

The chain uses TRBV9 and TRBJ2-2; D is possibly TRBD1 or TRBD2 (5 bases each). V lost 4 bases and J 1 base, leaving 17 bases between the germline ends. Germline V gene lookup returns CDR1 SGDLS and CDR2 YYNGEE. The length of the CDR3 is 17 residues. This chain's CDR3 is CASSSRILGENTGELFF. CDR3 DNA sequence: TGTGCCAGCAGCTCCAGGATCCTGGGGGAGAACACCGGGGAGCTGTTTTTT. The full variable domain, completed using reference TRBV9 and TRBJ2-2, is DSGVTQTPKHLITATGQRVTLRCSPRSGDLSVYWYQQSLDQGLQFLIQYYNGEERAKGNILERFSAQQFPDLHSELNLSSLELGDSALYFCASSSRILGENTGELFFGEGSRLTVL.

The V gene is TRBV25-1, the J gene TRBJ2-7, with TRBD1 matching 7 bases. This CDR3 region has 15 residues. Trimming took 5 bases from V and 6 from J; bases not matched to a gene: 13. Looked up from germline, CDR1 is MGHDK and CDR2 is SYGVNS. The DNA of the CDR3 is TGTGCCAGCAGTCACCCCGACAGGGTTGGTGGCGAGCAGTACTTC. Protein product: CASSHPDRVGGEQYF.

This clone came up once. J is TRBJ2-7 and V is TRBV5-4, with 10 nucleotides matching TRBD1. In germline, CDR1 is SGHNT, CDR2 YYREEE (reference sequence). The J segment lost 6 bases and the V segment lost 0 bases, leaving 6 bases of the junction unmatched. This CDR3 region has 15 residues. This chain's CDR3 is CASSLEGTGEREQYF. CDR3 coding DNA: TGTGCCAGCAGCTTGGAAGGGACAGGGGAACGCGAGCAGTACTTC. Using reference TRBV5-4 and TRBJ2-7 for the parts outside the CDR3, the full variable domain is ETGVTQSPTHLIKTRGQQVTLRCSSQSGHNTVSWYQQALGQGPQFIFQYYREEENGRGNFPPRFSGLQFPNYSSELNVNALELDDSALYLCASSLEGTGEREQYFGPGTRLTVT.

Here the CDR3 reads CASSEALGTHRGYTF. The CDR3 region has the DNA TGTGCCAGCAGTGAAGCGCTTGGGACCCATCGTGGCTACACCTTC. The genes are TRBV2 and TRBJ1-2, with a weak D call TRBD1 (5 bases). Trimming shortened V by 0 bases and J by 7 bases, and 15 bases separated the two germline ends. CDR1 is SNHLY, CDR2 FYNNEI, per germline. The CDR3 covers 15 residues.

The CDR3 reads CASSYPPERENSPLHF. In DNA, the CDR3 is TGTGCCAGCAGTTACCCTCCCGAACGGGAAAATTCACCCCTCCACTTT. The chain uses TRBV6-6 and TRBJ1-6; D unresolved. Germline V lookup: CDR1 MNHNY, CDR2 SVGAGI (reference sequence). CDR3 size: 16 residues. V lost 2 bases to trimming and J lost 7 bases, with 15 bases between them.

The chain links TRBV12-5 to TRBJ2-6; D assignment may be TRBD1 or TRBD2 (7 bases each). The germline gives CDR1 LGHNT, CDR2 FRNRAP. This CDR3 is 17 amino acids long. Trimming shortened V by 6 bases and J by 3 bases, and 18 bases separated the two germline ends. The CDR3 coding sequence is TGTGCTAGTGGCCCAGGGGGGCGGGGGAGTGGGGCCAACGTCCTGACTTTC. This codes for CASGPGGRGSGANVLTF.

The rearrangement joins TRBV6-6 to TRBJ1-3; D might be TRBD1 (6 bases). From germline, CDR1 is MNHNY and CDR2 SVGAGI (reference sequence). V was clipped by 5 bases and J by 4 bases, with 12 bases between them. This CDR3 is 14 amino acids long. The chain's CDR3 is CASSTTGMGNTIYF. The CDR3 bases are TGTGCCAGCAGTACTACAGGGATGGGAAACACCATATATTTT.

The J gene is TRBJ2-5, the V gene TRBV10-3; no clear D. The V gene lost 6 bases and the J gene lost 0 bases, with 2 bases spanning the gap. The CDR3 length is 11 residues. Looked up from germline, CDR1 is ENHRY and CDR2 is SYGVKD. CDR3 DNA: TGTGCCATCAGCTACCAAGAGACCCAGTACTTC. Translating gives CAISYQETQYF.

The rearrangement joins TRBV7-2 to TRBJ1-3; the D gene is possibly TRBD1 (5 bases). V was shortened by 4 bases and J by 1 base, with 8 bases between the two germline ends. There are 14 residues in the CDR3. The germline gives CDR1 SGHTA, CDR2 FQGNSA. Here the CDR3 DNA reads TGTGCCAGCAGCTCCCAGGGATCTGGAAACACCATATATTTT. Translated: CASSSQGSGNTIYF.

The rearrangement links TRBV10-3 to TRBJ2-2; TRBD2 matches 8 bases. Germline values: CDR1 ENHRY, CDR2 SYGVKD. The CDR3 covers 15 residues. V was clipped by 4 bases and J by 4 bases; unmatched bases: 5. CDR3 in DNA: TGTGCCATCAGTGGGGACGGGGGGGCCACCGGGGAGCTGTTTTTT. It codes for CAISGDGGATGELFF.

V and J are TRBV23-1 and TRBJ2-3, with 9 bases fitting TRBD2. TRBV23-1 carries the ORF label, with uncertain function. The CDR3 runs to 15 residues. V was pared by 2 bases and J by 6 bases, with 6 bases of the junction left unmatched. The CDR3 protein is CASSQPAGGGDTQYF. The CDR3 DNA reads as TGCGCCAGCAGTCAACCAGCGGGAGGTGGTGATACGCAGTATTTT.